The present TCR beta chain was sequenced within a study of cytomegalovirus exposure and HLA in healthy donors. The CDR3 has 16 residues. The V gene's germline CDR1 is SQVTM and CDR2 ANQGSEA. V was trimmed by 4 bases and J by 1 base, leaving 18 bases between them. In the PCR, 60 Vbeta and 13 Jbeta primers were used. The protocol was immunoSEQ multiplex PCR, while the TCRdb copy is restricted to in-frame clones and leaves out a portion. The sample has over 150,000 clones; 75% to 85% are singletons. On this clone itself: Its specificity is unknown.

Overall study results and limits: Accurate prediction of HLA-A and HLA-B alleles (for most subjects) was reportedly achieved from TCR beta sequences. Altogether, about 160 TCR beta chains were recorded as cytomegalovirus-associated. In a later analysis, productive TCRs from donors in an Asian-associated ancestry cluster reportedly carried fewer N-insertions than the cohort mean.

The sample was PBMCs. The chain recombines TRBV29-1 with TRBJ2-3; the D is unclear. This TCR derives from a woman aged 45-65 years in good health and CMV-seropositive. In DNA, the CDR3 is TGCAGCGTTGTACTCAGGCAGTTTTCTGGCACAGATACGCAGTATTTT. This gives the protein CSVVLRQFSGTDTQYF.